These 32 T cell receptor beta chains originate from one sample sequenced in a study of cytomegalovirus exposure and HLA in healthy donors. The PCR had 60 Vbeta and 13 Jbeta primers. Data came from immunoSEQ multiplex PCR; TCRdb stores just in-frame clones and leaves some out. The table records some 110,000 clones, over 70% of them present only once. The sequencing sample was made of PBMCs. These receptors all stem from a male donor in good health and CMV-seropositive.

CDR3 loop: CASSWTGQSYEQYF. CDR3 sequence (DNA): TGCGCCAGCAGCTGGACGGGACAGTCCTACGAGCAGTACTTC. The chain employs TRBV5-1 and TRBJ2-7; 7 positions match TRBD1. V was pared by 3 bases and J by 1 base, with 4 bases of the junction left unmatched. The length of the CDR3 is 14 residues. Germline V gives CDR1 SGHRS, CDR2 YFSETQ.

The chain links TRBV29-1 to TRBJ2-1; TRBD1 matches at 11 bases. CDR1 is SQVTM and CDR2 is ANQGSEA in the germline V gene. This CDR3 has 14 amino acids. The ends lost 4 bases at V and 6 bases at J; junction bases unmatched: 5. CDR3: CSVVGQGAFNEQFF. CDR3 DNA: TGCAGCGTTGTCGGACAGGGGGCTTTCAATGAGCAGTTCTTC.

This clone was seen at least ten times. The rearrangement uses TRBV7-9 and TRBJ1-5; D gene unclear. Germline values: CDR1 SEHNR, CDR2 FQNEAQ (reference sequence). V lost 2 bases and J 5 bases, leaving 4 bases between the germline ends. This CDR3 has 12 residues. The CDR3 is CASSLRDQPQHF. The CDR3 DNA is TGTGCCAGCAGCTTACGAGATCAGCCCCAGCATTTT.

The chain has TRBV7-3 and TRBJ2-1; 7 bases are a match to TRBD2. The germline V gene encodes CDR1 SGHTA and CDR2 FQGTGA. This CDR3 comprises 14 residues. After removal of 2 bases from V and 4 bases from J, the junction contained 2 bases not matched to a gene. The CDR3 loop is CASSLAGVYNEQFF. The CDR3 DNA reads TGTGCCAGCAGCTTAGCGGGGGTGTACAATGAGCAGTTCTTC.

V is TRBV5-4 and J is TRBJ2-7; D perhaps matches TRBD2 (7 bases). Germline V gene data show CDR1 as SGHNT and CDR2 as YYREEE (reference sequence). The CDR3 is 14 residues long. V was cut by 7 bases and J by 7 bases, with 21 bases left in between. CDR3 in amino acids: CASRLAGAPLEQYF. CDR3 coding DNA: TGTGCCAGCCGCCTTGCGGGGGCCCCCTTGGAGCAGTACTTC.

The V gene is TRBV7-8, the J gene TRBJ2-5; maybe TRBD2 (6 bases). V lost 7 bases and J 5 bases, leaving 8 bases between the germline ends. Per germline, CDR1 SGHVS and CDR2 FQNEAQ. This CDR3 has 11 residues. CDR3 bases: TGTGCCAGCACCCGGGAGGAGACCCAGTACTTC. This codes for CASTREETQYF.

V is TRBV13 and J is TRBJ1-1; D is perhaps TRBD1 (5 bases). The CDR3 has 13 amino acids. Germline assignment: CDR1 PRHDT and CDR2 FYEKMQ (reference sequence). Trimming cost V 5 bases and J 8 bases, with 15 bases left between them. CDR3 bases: TGTGCCAGCAGCAGTGACGACAGTTCAGAAGCTTTCTTT. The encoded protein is CASSSDDSSEAFF.

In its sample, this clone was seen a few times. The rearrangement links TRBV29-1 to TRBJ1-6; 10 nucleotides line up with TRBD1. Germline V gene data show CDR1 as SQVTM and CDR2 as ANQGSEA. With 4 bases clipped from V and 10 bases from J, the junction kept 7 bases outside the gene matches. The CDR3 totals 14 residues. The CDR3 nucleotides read TGCAGCGTTGGGGGACAGGGGCAGGAATCACCCCTCCACTTT. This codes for CSVGGQGQESPLHF.

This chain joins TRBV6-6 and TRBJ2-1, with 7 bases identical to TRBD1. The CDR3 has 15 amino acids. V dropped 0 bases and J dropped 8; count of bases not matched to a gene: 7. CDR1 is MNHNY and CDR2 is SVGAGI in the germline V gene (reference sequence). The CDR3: CASSYSGPGGDEQFF. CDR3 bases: TGTGCCAGCAGTTACTCGGGCCCAGGGGGAGATGAGCAGTTCTTC.

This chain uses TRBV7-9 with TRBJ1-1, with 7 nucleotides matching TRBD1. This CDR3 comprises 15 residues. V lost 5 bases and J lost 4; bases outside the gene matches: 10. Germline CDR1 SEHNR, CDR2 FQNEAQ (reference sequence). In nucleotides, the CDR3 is TGTGCCAGCAGCAAAAACAGGGGCGGAATCACTGAAGCTTTCTTT. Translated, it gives CASSKNRGGITEAFF.

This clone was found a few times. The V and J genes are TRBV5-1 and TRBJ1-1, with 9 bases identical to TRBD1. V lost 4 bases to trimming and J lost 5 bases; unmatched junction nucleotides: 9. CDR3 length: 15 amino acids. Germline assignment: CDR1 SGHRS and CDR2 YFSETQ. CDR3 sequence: CASSAQTGGRTEAFF. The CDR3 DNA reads TGCGCCAGCAGCGCGCAGACAGGGGGACGAACTGAAGCTTTCTTT.

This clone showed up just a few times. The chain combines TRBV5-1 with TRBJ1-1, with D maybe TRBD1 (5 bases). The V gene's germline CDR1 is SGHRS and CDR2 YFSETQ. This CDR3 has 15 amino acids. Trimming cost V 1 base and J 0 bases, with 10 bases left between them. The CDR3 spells CASSLRGTMNTEAFF. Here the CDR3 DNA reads TGCGCCAGCAGCTTGAGGGGAACGATGAACACTGAAGCTTTCTTT.

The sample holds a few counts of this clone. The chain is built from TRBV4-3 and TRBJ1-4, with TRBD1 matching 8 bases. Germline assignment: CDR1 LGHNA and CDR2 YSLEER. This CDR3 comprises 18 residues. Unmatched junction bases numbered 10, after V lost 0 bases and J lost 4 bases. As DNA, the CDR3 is TGCGCCAGCAGCCAAGATGGCCTCTCAACAGGGGGTAATGAAAAACTGTTTTTT. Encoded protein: CASSQDGLSTGGNEKLFF.

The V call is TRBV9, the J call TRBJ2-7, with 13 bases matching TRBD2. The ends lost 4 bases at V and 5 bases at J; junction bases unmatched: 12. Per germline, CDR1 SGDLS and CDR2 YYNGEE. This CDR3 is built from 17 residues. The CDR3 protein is CASSPRLAGGIRDEQYF. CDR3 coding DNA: TGTGCCAGCAGCCCCCGACTAGCGGGAGGAATAAGAGACGAGCAGTACTTC.

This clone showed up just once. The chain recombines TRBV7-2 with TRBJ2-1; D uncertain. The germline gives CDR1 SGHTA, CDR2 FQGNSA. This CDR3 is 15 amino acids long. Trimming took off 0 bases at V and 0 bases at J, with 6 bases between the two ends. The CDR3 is CASSLAGRSYNEQFF. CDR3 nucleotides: TGTGCCAGCAGCTTAGCGGGCCGCTCCTACAATGAGCAGTTCTTC.

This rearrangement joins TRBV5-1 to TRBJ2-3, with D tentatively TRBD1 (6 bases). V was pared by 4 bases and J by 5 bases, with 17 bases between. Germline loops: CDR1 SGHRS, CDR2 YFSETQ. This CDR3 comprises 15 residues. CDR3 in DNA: TGCGCCAGCAGCCTTAAGCAGGGGATCGGAGATACGCAGTATTTT. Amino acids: CASSLKQGIGDTQYF.

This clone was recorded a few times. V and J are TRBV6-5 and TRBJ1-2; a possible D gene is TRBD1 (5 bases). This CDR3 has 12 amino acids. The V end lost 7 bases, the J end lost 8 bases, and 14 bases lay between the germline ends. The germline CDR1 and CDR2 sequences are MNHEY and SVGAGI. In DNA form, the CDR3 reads TGTGCCAGCAACTCAATCGGGGGGGGCTACACCTTC. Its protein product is CASNSIGGGYTF.

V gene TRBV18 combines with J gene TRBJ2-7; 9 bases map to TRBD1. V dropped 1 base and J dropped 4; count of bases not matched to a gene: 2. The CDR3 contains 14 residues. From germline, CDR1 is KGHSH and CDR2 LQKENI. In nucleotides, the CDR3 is TGTGCCAGCTCACCACAACAGGGGGCTTACGAGCAGTACTTC. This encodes CASSPQQGAYEQYF.

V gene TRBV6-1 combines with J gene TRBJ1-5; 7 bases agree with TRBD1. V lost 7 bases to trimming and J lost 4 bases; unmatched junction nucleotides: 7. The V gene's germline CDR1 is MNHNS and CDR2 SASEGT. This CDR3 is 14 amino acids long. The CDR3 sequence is CASILRGTNQPQHF. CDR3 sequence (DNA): TGTGCCAGCATCCTCAGGGGGACGAATCAGCCCCAGCATTTT.

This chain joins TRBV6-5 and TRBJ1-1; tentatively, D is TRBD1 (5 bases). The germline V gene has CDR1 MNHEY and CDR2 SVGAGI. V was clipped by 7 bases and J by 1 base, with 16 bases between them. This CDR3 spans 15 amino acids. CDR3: CASTSSGAGNTEAFF. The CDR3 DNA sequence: TGTGCCAGCACCTCAAGCGGGGCGGGGAACACTGAAGCTTTCTTT.

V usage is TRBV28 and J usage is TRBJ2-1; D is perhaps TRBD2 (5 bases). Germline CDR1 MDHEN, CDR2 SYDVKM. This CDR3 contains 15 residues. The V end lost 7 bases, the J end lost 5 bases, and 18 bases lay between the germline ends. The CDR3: CASTPRGAYDNEQFF. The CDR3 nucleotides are TGTGCCAGCACCCCTCGGGGAGCTTACGACAATGAGCAGTTCTTC.

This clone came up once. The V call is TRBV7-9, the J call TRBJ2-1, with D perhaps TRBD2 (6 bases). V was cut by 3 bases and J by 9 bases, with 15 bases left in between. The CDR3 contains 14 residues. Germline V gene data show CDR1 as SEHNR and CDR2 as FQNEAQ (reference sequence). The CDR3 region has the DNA TGTGCCAGCAGCTTTGAGCTGGGGGGACGTGAGCAGTTCTTC. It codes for CASSFELGGREQFF.

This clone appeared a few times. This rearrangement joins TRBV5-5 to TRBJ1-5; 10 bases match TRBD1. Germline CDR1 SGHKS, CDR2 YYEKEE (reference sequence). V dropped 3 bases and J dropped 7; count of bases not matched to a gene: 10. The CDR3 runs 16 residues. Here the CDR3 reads CASSSTDRGSKQPQHF. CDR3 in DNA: TGTGCCAGCAGCTCCACGGACAGGGGGTCGAAGCAGCCCCAGCATTTT.

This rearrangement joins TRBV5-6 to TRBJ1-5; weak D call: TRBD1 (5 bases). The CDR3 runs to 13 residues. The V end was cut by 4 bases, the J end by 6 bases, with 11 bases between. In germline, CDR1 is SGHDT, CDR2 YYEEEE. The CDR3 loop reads CASSLGQGQPQHF. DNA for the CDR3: TGTGCCAGCAGCCTAGGGCAGGGTCAGCCCCAGCATTTT.

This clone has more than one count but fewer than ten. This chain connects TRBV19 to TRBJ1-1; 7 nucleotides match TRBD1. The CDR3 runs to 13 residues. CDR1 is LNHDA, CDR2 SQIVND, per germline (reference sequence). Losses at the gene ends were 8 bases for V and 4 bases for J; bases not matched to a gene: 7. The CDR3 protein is CASAKGAATEAFF. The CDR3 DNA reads TGTGCCAGTGCGAAGGGGGCGGCCACTGAAGCTTTCTTT.

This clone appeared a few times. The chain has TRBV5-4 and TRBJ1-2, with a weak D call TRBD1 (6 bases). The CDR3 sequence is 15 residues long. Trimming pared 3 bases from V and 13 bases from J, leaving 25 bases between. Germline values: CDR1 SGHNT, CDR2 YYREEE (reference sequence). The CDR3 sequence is CASSWVGASPTGFTF. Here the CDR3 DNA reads TGTGCCAGCAGCTGGGTGGGGGCCTCCCCGACGGGTTTCACCTTC. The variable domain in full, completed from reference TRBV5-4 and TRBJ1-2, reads ETGVTQSPTHLIKTRGQQVTLRCSSQSGHNTVSWYQQALGQGPQFIFQYYREEENGRGNFPPRFSGLQFPNYSSELNVNALELDDSALYLCASSWVGASPTGFTFGSGTRLTVV.

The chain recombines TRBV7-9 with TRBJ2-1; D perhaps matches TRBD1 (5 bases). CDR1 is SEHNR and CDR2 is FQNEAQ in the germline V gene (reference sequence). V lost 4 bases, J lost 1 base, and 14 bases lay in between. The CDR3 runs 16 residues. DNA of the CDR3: TGTGCCAGCAGCTCCAACGCGGACATGTCCTACAATGAGCAGTTCTTC. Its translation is CASSSNADMSYNEQFF.

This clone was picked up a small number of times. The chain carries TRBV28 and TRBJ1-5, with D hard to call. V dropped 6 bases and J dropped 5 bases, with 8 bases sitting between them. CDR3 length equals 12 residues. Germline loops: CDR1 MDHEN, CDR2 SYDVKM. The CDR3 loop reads CASSSLYQPQHF. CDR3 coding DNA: TGTGCCAGCAGCTCCCTTTATCAGCCCCAGCATTTT.

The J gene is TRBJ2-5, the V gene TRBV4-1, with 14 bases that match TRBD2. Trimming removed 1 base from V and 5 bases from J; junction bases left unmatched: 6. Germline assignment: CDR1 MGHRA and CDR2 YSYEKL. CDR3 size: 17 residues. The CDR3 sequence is CASSQAGLAGGWETQYF. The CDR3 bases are TGCGCCAGCAGCCAAGCCGGACTAGCGGGGGGTTGGGAGACCCAGTACTTC.

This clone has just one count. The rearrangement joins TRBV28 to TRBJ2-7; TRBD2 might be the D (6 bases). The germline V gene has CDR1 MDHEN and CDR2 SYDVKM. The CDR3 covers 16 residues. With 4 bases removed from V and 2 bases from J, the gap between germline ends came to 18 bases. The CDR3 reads CASSSPSTAGTYEQYF. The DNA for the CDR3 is TGTGCCAGCAGTTCCCCGTCGACAGCGGGCACCTACGAGCAGTACTTC.

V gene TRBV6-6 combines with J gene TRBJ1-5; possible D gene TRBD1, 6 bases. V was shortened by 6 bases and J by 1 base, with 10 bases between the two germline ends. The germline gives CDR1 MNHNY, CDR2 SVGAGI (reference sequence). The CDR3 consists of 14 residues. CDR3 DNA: TGTGCCAGCAGGGACAGCTTCAGCAATCAGCCCCAGCATTTT. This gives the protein CASRDSFSNQPQHF.

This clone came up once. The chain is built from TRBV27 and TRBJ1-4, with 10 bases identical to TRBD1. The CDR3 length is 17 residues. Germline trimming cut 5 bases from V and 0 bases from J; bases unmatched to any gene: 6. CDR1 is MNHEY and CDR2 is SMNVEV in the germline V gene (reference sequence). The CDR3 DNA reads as TGTGCCAGCAGTAAGGACAGGGGGGTTGCAACTAATGAAAAACTGTTTTTT. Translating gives CASSKDRGVATNEKLFF.